The clone carrying this T cell receptor (beta chain) was seen a handful of times. Use of 60 Vbeta and 13 Jbeta primers characterized the PCR. Profiling relied on immunoSEQ multiplex PCR, and the TCRdb table lists in-frame clones only, not all of them. The table includes 150,000 to 200,000 clones, roughly 80% detected once. This sample stems from a study of cytomegalovirus exposure and HLA in healthy donors. After removal of 5 bases from V and 10 bases from J, the junction contained 10 bases not matched to a gene. The CDR3 loop spans 14 amino acids. The V gene's germline CDR1 is SGHVS and CDR2 FNYEAQ. V is TRBV7-6 and J is TRBJ2-1; 8 bases agree with TRBD2. The TCR was taken from a man between 18 and 29 years old in good health and CMV-seropositive. Sequenced sample: PBMCs. The CDR3 sequence is CASSEGLGKYEQFF. CDR3 coding DNA: TGTGCCAGCAGCGAGGGACTAGGGAAATACGAGCAGTTCTTC.